Shown below are 16 T cell receptor beta chains from a single sample sequenced in a study of OX40 agonist ivuxolimab in advanced cancers. Profiling relied on immunoSEQ multiplex PCR, and the TCRdb table lists in-frame clones only, not all of them. Here the sample spans some 50,000 clones, almost 90% being singletons. Source: CD4+ or CD8+ T cells sorted from blood, taken in a trial of the OX40 agonist ivuxolimab. These receptors came from an adult with an advanced solid tumor such as melanoma, head and neck, liver or kidney cancer.

The chain uses TRBV11-3 and TRBJ1-1; D gene unclear. The CDR3 sequence is 15 residues long. Germline lookup yields CDR1 SGHNT and CDR2 YENEEA. Trimming took 0 bases from V and 5 from J, leaving 13 bases between them. In DNA form, the CDR3 reads TGTGCCAGCAGCTTAGACCCCGGAGGAGGGACTGAAGCTTTCTTT. Translation gives CASSLDPGGGTEAFF.

The chain couples TRBV29-1 to TRBJ2-1; 8 bases fit TRBD1. Germline CDR1 and CDR2: SQVTM and ANQGSEA. The CDR3 has 13 amino acids. V lost 3 bases and J lost 9; bases outside the gene matches: 7. This CDR3 is CSVEDRVMSEQFF. CDR3 nucleotides: TGCAGCGTTGAGGACAGGGTGATGAGTGAGCAGTTCTTC.

The chain uses TRBV11-2 and TRBJ2-3; D unresolved. Germline CDR1 is SGHAT and CDR2 is FQNNGV. The CDR3 covers 13 residues. V was pared by 0 bases and J by 6 bases, with 7 bases between. Here the CDR3 reads CASSLDLTDTQYF. CDR3 in DNA: TGTGCCAGCAGCTTAGATCTGACGGATACGCAGTATTTT. Combining the CDR3 with reference TRBV11-2 and TRBJ2-3 gives the whole variable domain EAGVAQSPRYKIIEKRQSVAFWCNPISGHATLYWYQQILGQGPKLLIQFQNNGVVDDSQLPKDRFSAERLKGVDSTLKIQPAKLEDSAVYLCASSLDLTDTQYFGPGTRLTVL.

This clone was recorded a few times. The chain is built from TRBV10-3 and TRBJ1-4; the match to TRBD1 covers 11 bases. CDR1 is ENHRY and CDR2 is SYGVKD in the germline V gene. The V gene end was trimmed by 11 bases and the J gene end by 5 bases; junction bases not matched to a gene: 4. This CDR3 region has 13 residues. The CDR3 region has the DNA TGTGCCGCCGGGACAGGGGGGAATGAAAAACTGTTTTTT. It yields the protein CAAGTGGNEKLFF.

The chain uses TRBV7-3 and TRBJ1-6; unclear D gene. This CDR3 region has 14 residues. Germline lookup yields CDR1 SGHTA and CDR2 FQGTGA. Deletions cut 5 bases from V and 9 bases from J, with 14 bases between. CDR3 region: CASSLSRRGSPLHF. Here the CDR3 DNA reads TGTGCCAGCAGCCTCTCACGCCGGGGTTCACCCCTCCACTTT.

In this sample, this clone turned up once. The chain carries TRBV29-1 and TRBJ1-3; D is unresolved. V was trimmed by 5 bases and J by 1 base, leaving 12 bases between them. Germline values: CDR1 SQVTM, CDR2 ANQGSEA. The CDR3 has 14 residues. The CDR3 nucleotides are TGCAGCGTTTCGCTGGCGGCTTCTGGAAACACCATATATTTT. Translation gives CSVSLAASGNTIYF.

This chain links TRBV28 with TRBJ1-3, with D unclear. CDR1 MDHEN and CDR2 SYDVKM come from the germline V gene. The V end was cut by 3 bases, the J end by 4 bases, with 13 bases between. The CDR3 is 15 amino acids. The CDR3 reads CASSLTPPSGNTIYF. CDR3 bases: TGTGCCAGCAGTTTGACCCCCCCCTCCGGAAACACCATATATTTT.

The chain employs TRBV15 and TRBJ2-2, with unresolved D. Trimming stripped 5 bases from V and 1 base from J, with 11 bases between. Germline V gene lookup returns CDR1 LNHNV and CDR2 YYDKDF (reference sequence). The CDR3 runs 15 residues. The DNA for the CDR3 is TGTGCCACCAGCCTCCCTTCAGGGAACACCGGGGAGCTGTTTTTT. It encodes CATSLPSGNTGELFF.

The chain couples TRBV7-9 to TRBJ1-2; a possible D gene is TRBD1 (6 bases). Germline CDR1 is SEHNR and CDR2 is FQNEAQ (reference sequence). The CDR3 length is 15 residues. Trimming took 3 bases from V and 4 from J, leaving 15 bases between them. This CDR3 is CASSLGGGPLYGYTF. The DNA of the CDR3 is TGTGCCAGCAGCTTGGGAGGGGGGCCCCTCTATGGCTACACCTTC.

The CDR3 sequence is CASTPTPTTSPLHF. Here the CDR3 DNA reads TGTGCCAGCACCCCAACCCCGACGACTTCACCCCTCCACTTT. The chain joins TRBV11-3 to TRBJ1-6; D gene ambiguous. Trimming took 7 bases from V and 9 from J, leaving 16 bases between them. Germline CDR1 reads SGHNT; CDR2 reads YENEEA. CDR3 length: 14 residues.

V and J are TRBV12-5 and TRBJ2-3, with D uncertain. This CDR3 region has 13 residues. Trimming stripped 2 bases from V and 9 bases from J, with 12 bases between. CDR1 is LGHNT, CDR2 FRNRAP, per germline. Here the CDR3 DNA reads TGTGCTAGTGGTTTGCCCAGTTCGTTAACGCAGTATTTT. Protein product: CASGLPSSLTQYF. The full variable domain, with the rest looked up from reference TRBV12-5 and TRBJ2-3, is DARVTQTPRHKVTEMGQEVTMRCQPILGHNTVFWYRQTMMQGLELLAYFRNRAPLDDSGMPKDRFSAEMPDATLATLKIQPSEPRDSAVYFCASGLPSSLTQYFGPGTRLTVL.

The sample holds one count of this clone. The genes are TRBV7-2 and TRBJ1-1, with a weak D call TRBD1 (5 bases). The V gene lost 5 bases and the J gene lost 4 bases, with 14 bases spanning the gap. The length of the CDR3 is 14 residues. CDR1 and CDR2 from the germline V gene are SGHTA and FQGNSA. DNA of the CDR3: TGTGCCAGCAGCCCGCAGGGAGGGACCACTGAAGCTTTCTTT. Translating it yields CASSPQGGTTEAFF. Full variable domain (outside the CDR3, taken from reference TRBV7-2 and TRBJ1-1): GAGVSQSPSNKVTEKGKDVELRCDPISGHTALYWYRQSLGQGLEFLIYFQGNSAPDKSGLPSDRFSAERTGGSVSTLTIQRTQQEDSAVYLCASSPQGGTTEAFFGQGTRLTVV.

The V and J genes are TRBV11-1 and TRBJ2-3; D not certain. Germline CDR1 reads SGHAT; CDR2 reads FQDESV (reference sequence). Trimming took 2 bases from V and 1 from J, leaving 10 bases between them. The CDR3 contains 15 residues. CDR3 in amino acids: CASSLISPGTDTQYF. The CDR3, as DNA: TGTGCCAGCAGCTTAATCTCTCCCGGCACAGATACGCAGTATTTT.

This sequence joins TRBV11-3 and TRBJ2-3, with 7 nucleotides matching TRBD2. Unmatched junction bases numbered 13, after V lost 5 bases and J lost 2 bases. This CDR3 spans 17 amino acids. Germline assignment: CDR1 SGHNT and CDR2 YENEEA. The CDR3 bases are TGTGCCAGCAGCGCCCCGTGGCTAGCGGCCCACACAGATACGCAGTATTTT. It codes for CASSAPWLAAHTDTQYF.

This clone was detected once. This chain connects TRBV4-2 to TRBJ2-4, with 11 bases aligning to TRBD1. Germline V gene data show CDR1 as LGHNA and CDR2 as YNFKEQ. V lost 5 bases, J lost 8 bases, and 5 bases stayed unmatched. This CDR3 spans 14 amino acids. The CDR3 DNA reads TGTGCCAGCAGCGCCGGGACAGGGGGGGACATTCAGTACTTC. This translates into CASSAGTGGDIQYF.

V and J are TRBV28 and TRBJ1-6; D is ambiguous. In germline, CDR1 is MDHEN, CDR2 SYDVKM. Trimming removed 2 bases at V and 5 bases at J, with 7 bases between. The CDR3 consists of 14 residues. The CDR3 region is CASSLVAHNSPLHF. CDR3 in DNA: TGTGCCAGCAGTTTAGTGGCCCATAATTCACCCCTCCACTTT.